This TCR beta chain is drawn from a study of cytomegalovirus exposure and HLA in healthy donors. Study-wide context: A prior analysis found roughly 100 million unique TCR beta sequences from around 180 million T cells. Whole-study results and caveats: The study labeled 164 TCR beta chains cytomegalovirus-associated.

Trimming took off 1 base at V and 6 bases at J, with 15 bases between the two ends. Germline CDR1 is LNHDA and CDR2 is SQIVND (reference sequence). This CDR3 contains 15 residues. Use of 60 Vbeta and 13 Jbeta primers characterized the PCR. Only in-frame clones appear in the TCRdb table, and some are missing; sequencing was by immunoSEQ multiplex PCR. The sample holds 190,000 or so clones, approximately 80% seen once. This clone was counted a few times. As yet, its antigen is unknown. The same CDR3 arises from other DNA sequences in this sample as well. The chain links TRBV19 to TRBJ1-2; tentative D call: TRBD1 (6 bases). Sequenced sample: PBMCs. This clonotype was obtained from a woman aged 45-65 years in good health and CMV-seropositive. In DNA, the CDR3 is TGTGCCAGTAGTATAGGTACCACAGGGTATGATGGCTACACCTTC. It encodes CASSIGTTGYDGYTF.